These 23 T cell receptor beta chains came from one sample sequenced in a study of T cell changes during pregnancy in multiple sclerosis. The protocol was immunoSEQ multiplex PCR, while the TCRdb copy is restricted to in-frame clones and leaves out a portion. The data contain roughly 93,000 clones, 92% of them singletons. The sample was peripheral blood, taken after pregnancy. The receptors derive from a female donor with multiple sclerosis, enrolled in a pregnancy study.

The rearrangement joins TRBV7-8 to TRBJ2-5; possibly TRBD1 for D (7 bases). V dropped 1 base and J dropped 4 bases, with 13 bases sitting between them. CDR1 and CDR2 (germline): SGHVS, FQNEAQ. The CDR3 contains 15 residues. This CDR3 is CASSLGQGGGETQYF. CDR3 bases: TGTGCCAGCAGCTTAGGGCAGGGGGGCGGAGAGACCCAGTACTTC. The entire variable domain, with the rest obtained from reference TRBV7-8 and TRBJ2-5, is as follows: GAGVSQSPRYKVAKRGQDVALRCDPISGHVSLFWYQQALGQGPEFLTYFQNEAQLDKSGLPSDRFFAERPEGSVSTLKIQRTQQEDSAVYLCASSLGQGGGETQYFGPGTRLLVL.

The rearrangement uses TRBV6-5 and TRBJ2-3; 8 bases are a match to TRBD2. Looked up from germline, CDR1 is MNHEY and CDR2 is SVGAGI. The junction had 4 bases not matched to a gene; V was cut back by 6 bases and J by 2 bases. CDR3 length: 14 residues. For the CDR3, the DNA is TGTGCCAGCAGAAGCGGGGGCAACACAGATACGCAGTATTTT. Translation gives CASRSGGNTDTQYF.

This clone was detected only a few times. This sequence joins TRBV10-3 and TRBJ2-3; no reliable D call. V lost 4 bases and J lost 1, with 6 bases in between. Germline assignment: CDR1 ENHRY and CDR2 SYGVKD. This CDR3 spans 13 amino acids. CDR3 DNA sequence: TGTGCCATCAGTGCTCCCCGCACAGATACGCAGTATTTT. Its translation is CAISAPRTDTQYF.

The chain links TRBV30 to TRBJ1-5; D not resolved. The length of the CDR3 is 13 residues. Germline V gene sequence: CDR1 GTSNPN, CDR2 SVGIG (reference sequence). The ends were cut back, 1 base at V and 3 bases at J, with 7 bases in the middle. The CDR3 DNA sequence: TGTGCCTGGAGTGCAACAGACAATCAGCCCCAGCATTTT. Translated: CAWSATDNQPQHF.

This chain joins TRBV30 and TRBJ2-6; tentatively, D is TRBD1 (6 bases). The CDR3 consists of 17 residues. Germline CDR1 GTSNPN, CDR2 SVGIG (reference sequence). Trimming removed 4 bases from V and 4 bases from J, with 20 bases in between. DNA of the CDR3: TGTGCCTGGAACCGACTTACAGGGTATTTGGGGGCCAACGTCCTGACTTTC. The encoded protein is CAWNRLTGYLGANVLTF.

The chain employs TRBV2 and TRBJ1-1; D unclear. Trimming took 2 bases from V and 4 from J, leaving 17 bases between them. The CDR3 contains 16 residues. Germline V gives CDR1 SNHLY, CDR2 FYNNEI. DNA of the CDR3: TGTGCCAGCAGTGAAAGATGGATGGGGAGTCTCACTGAAGCTTTCTTT. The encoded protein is CASSERWMGSLTEAFF.

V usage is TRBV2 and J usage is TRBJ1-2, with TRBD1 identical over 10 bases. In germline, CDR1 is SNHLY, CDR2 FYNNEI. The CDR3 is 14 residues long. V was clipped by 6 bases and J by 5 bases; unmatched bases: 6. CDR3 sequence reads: CASRGGTGEYGYTF. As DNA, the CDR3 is TGTGCCAGCAGAGGCGGGACAGGGGAATATGGCTACACCTTC.

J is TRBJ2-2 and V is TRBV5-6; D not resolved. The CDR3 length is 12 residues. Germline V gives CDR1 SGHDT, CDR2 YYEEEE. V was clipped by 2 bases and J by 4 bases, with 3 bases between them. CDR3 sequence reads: CASSFGTGELFF. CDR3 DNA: TGTGCCAGCAGCTTCGGCACCGGGGAGCTGTTTTTT.

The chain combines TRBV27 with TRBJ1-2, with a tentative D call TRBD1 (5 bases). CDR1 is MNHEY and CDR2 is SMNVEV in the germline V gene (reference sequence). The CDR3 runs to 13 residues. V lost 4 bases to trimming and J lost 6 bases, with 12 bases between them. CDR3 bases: TGTGCCAGCAGTTCGGCGGACAAAAATGGCTACACCTTC. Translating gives CASSSADKNGYTF.

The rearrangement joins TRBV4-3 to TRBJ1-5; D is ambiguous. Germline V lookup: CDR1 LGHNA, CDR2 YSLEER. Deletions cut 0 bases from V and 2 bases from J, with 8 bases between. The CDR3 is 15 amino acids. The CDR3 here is CASSQDRMGNQPQHF. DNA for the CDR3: TGCGCCAGCAGCCAAGACAGGATGGGCAATCAGCCCCAGCATTTT.

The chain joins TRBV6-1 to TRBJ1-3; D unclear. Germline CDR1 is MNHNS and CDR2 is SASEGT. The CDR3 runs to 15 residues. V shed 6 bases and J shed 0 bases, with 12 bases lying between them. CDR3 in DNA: TGTGCCAGCAGACCTACAGAGAGCTCTGGAAACACCATATATTTT. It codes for CASRPTESSGNTIYF.

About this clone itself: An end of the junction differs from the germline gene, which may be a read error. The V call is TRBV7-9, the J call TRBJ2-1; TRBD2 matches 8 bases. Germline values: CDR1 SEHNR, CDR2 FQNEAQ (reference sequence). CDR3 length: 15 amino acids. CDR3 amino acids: CAGRGAGEPYNEQFF. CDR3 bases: TGTGCCGGCAGAGGAGCGGGGGAGCCGTACAATGAGCAGTTCTTC.

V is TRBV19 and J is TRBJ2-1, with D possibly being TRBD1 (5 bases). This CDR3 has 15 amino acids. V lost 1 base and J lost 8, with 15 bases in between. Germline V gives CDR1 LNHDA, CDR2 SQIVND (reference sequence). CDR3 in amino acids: CASSIAPGSRDEQFF. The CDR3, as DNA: TGTGCCAGTAGTATAGCGCCAGGGTCTAGGGATGAGCAGTTCTTC.

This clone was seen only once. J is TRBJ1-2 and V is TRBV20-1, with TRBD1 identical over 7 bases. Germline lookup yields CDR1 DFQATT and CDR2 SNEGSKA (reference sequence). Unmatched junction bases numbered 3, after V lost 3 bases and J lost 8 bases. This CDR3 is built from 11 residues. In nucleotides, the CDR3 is TGCAGTGCTAGGGACAGGATAGGCTACACCTTC. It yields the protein CSARDRIGYTF.

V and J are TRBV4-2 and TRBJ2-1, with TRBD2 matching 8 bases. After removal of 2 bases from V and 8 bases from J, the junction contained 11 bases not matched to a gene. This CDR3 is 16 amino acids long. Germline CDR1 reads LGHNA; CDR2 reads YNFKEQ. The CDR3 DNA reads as TGTGCCAGCAGCCAACGCCCGGGACTAGAAACGGATGAGCAGTTCTTC. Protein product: CASSQRPGLETDEQFF.

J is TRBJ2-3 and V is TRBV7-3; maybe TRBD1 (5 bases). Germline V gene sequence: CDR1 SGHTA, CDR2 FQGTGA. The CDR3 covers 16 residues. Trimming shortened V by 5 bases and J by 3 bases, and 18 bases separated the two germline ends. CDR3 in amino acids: CASSPQGLSRTDTQYF. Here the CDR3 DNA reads TGTGCCAGCAGCCCTCAGGGTTTGAGTCGGACAGATACGCAGTATTTT.

CDR3: CASSEWGQANEKLFF. Written as DNA, the CDR3 is TGTGCCAGCAGTGAATGGGGGCAGGCTAATGAAAAACTGTTTTTT. The chain is built from TRBV6-1 and TRBJ1-4; a weak D match, TRBD1 (6 bases). The ends were cut back, 2 bases at V and 3 bases at J, with 10 bases in the middle. This CDR3 region has 15 residues. The germline CDR1 and CDR2 sequences are MNHNS and SASEGT.

The CDR3 DNA reads as TGTGCCAGCAGCTTAGGGGGCGGCAGCTCCTACGAGCAGTACTTC. As protein: CASSLGGGSSYEQYF. The rearrangement joins TRBV7-2 to TRBJ2-7; D is possibly TRBD1 (5 bases). The CDR3 has 15 amino acids. The V gene lost 1 base and the J gene lost 0 bases, with 10 bases spanning the gap. Germline V gene sequence: CDR1 SGHTA, CDR2 FQGNSA.

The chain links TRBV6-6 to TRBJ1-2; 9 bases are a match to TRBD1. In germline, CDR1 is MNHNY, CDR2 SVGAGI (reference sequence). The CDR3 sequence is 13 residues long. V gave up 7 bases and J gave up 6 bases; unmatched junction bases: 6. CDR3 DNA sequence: TGTGCCAGCACCCCCGGGACAGGGAATGGCTACACCTTC. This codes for CASTPGTGNGYTF.

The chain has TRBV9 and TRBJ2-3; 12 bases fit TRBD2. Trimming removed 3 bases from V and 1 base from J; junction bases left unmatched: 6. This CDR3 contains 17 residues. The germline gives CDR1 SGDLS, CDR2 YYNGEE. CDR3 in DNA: TGTGCCAGCAGCGCGATCCGGACTAGCGGGGGCACAGATACGCAGTATTTT. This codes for CASSAIRTSGGTDTQYF.

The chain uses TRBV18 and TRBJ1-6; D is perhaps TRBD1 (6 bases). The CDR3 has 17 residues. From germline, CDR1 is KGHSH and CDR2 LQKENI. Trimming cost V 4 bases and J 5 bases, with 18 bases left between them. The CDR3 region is CASSLAVQGSNNSPLHF. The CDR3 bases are TGTGCCAGCTCACTCGCTGTACAGGGTAGTAATAATTCACCCCTCCACTTT.

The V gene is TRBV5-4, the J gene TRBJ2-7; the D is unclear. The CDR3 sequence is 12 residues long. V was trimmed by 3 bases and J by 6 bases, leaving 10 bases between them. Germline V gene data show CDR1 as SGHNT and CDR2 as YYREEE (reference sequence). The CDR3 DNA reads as TGTGCCAGCAGCTATCCAAACGGCGAGCAGTACTTC. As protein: CASSYPNGEQYF.

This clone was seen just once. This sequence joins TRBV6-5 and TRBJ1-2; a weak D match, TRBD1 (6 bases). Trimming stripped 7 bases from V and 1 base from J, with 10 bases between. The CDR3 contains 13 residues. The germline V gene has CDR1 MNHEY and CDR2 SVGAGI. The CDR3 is CASTKDSNYGYTF. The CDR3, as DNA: TGTGCCAGCACGAAGGACAGTAACTATGGCTACACCTTC.